A single sample gave rise to the 25 T cell receptor beta chains below, sequenced in a study of T-cell reconstitution after alpha-beta-depleted transplantation in children (dated by TCRdb to between 2015 and 2016). The label giving this sample's treatment or condition can be read as: allogeneic hematopoietic cell transplantation with graft depleted of TCRalphabeta T cells and CD19 B cells. The library was made by PCR. Sequencing was carried out with an Illumina HiSeq 2500. TCR libraries were prepared with molecular barcoding, using unique molecular identifiers to normalize TCRbeta repertoire quantification. Using fastp trimming at Q25 and MiXCR clonotype assembly, TCRdb reanalyzed the public sequencing data and kept in-frame beta chains. For every CDR3 protein sequence, its rows merge into one entry that carries the most common genes and DNA. The sample table holds around 490,000 distinct CDR3 sequences, of which roughly 10% were seen once. Around 15% of the sample comes from the top ten.

The input for sequencing was PBMCs, mostly from graft donor cells, taken 180 days after TCRalphabeta/CD19-depleted stem cell transplant. The receptors shown here come from a female patient aged 2-9 years who had a stem cell transplant for aplastic anemia, so the T cells may come from the graft donor.

This clonotype was observed a handful of times. This chain links TRBV4-2 with TRBJ2-3; 8 bases map to TRBD2. The CDR3 spans 16 residues. The V gene end was trimmed by 7 bases and the J gene end by 1 base; junction bases not matched to a gene: 10. Germline lookup yields CDR1 LGHNA and CDR2 YNFKEQ. CDR3 sequence reads: CASTWGTRGGTDTQYF. CDR3 in DNA: TGTGCCAGCACTTGGGGGACTAGGGGTGGCACAGATACGCAGTATTTT.

The chain joins TRBV12-3 or TRBV12-4 to TRBJ2-7; D might be TRBD2 (5 bases). Trimming took off 2 bases at V and 4 bases at J, with 18 bases between the two ends. The CDR3 extends over 16 amino acids. This CDR3 reads CASSLFSGVPGYEQYF. CDR3 sequence (DNA): TGTGCCAGCAGTTTATTTTCGGGTGTTCCGGGGTACGAGCAGTACTTC.

This chain connects TRBV5-1 to TRBJ2-5; 10 nucleotides match TRBD1. CDR3 size: 16 residues. The germline CDR1 and CDR2 sequences are SGHRS and YFSETQ. With 0 bases clipped from V and 1 base from J, the junction kept 3 bases outside the gene matches. The CDR3 region is CASSLVGTGVQETQYF. The CDR3 DNA follows: TGCGCCAGCAGCTTGGTCGGGACAGGGGTCCAAGAGACCCAGTACTTC.

CDR3 nucleotide sequence: TGTGCCAGCAGTGAAGCCAGGGGGCATCAGCCCCAGCATTTT. Its protein is CASSEARGHQPQHF. V usage is TRBV28 and J usage is TRBJ1-5, with TRBD1 matching 8 bases. CDR1 and CDR2 (germline): MDHEN, SYDVKM. Unmatched junction bases numbered 5, after V lost 5 bases and J lost 5 bases. The CDR3 has 14 residues.

The J gene is TRBJ2-7, the V gene TRBV2; the D gene is possibly TRBD2 (6 bases). The V and J ends lost 4 bases and 4 bases respectively, with 8 bases between them. The CDR3 sequence is 12 residues long. CDR1 SNHLY and CDR2 FYNNEI come from the germline V gene. Here the CDR3 reads CASSAGVYEQYF. CDR3 in DNA: TGTGCCAGCAGTGCGGGAGTTTACGAGCAGTACTTC.

The table lists this clonotype with many counts. V gene TRBV4-3 combines with J gene TRBJ2-5; no clear D gene. Trimming took off 0 bases at V and 5 bases at J, with 10 bases between the two ends. Germline assignment: CDR1 LGHNA and CDR2 YSLEER. This CDR3 contains 14 residues. DNA of the CDR3: TGCGCCAGCAGCCAAGATCCCCGCTCGGAGACCCAGTACTTC. This translates into CASSQDPRSETQYF.

The rearrangement links TRBV5-1 to TRBJ2-7; D may match TRBD1 or TRBD2 (5 bases each). CDR3 length: 16 residues. Trimming took off 0 bases at V and 0 bases at J, with 13 bases between the two ends. CDR1 is SGHRS and CDR2 is YFSETQ in the germline V gene. CDR3 in amino acids: CASSLVGDAGSYEQYF. The CDR3 nucleotides are TGCGCCAGCAGCTTGGTAGGGGACGCCGGCTCCTACGAGCAGTACTTC.

The chain is built from TRBV5-1 and TRBJ1-1, with a weak D call TRBD1 (5 bases). CDR1 SGHRS and CDR2 YFSETQ come from the germline V gene. Trimming pared 4 bases from V and 4 bases from J, leaving 11 bases between. This CDR3 has 13 residues. The CDR3 DNA follows: TGCGCCAGCAGCGTTGGGACGGTCACTGAAGCTTTCTTT. Translated, it gives CASSVGTVTEAFF.

This clonotype occurred a few times. V gene TRBV12-5 combines with J gene TRBJ2-1, with a tentative D call TRBD1 (7 bases). The V gene's germline CDR1 is LGHNT and CDR2 FRNRAP. The V and J ends lost 0 bases and 0 bases respectively, with 15 bases between them. The CDR3 loop spans 18 amino acids. The CDR3 region has the DNA TGTGCTAGTGGTTTGGTAGGGCAGGGGGGAGTCTCCTACAATGAGCAGTTCTTC. Translation: CASGLVGQGGVSYNEQFF.

This clonotype appeared a few times. The rearrangement joins TRBV14 to TRBJ1-2, with 7 bases matching TRBD1. This CDR3 comprises 15 residues. The trim removed 4 bases at V and 6 bases at J, leaving 11 bases unmatched. CDR1 is SGHDN, CDR2 FVKESK, per germline. The CDR3 protein is CASSLDREGRNGYTF. The CDR3 coding sequence is TGTGCCAGCAGCCTTGACAGGGAGGGAAGAAATGGCTACACCTTC.

This clonotype turned up a few times. This sequence joins TRBV7-6 and TRBJ2-7, with D perhaps matching TRBD2 (6 bases). CDR1 is SGHVS, CDR2 FNYEAQ, per germline. This CDR3 is 15 amino acids long. The V end lost 3 bases, the J end lost 2 bases, and 14 bases lay between the germline ends. CDR3 sequence reads: CASSFQGGVAYEQYF. The CDR3 DNA sequence: TGTGCCAGCAGCTTTCAGGGCGGGGTCGCCTACGAGCAGTACTTC.

This clonotype was recorded many times. One end of the junction does not line up with germline, which may come from a read error. The genes are TRBV20-1 and TRBJ2-3, with D unclear. Germline CDR1 DFQATT, CDR2 SNEGSKA (reference sequence). The CDR3 extends over 12 amino acids. CDR3 residues: CSAREEQDTQYF. The DNA of the CDR3 is TGCAGTGCAAGAGAGGAACAAGATACGCAGTATTTT.

This clonotype was seen more than once but under ten times. The genes are TRBV9 and TRBJ2-6; D may correspond to TRBD1 or TRBD2 (5 bases each). Germline V gene data show CDR1 as SGDLS and CDR2 as YYNGEE. V shed 3 bases and J shed 0 bases, with 16 bases lying between them. The CDR3 has 18 residues. CDR3 protein: CASSGGPKTYSGANVLTF. Here the CDR3 DNA reads TGTGCCAGCAGCGGGGGACCGAAGACATACTCTGGGGCCAACGTCCTGACTTTC. Looking up the rest from reference TRBV9 and TRBJ2-6 gives the full variable domain: DSGVTQTPKHLITATGQRVTLRCSPRSGDLSVYWYQQSLDQGLQFLIQYYNGEERAKGNILERFSAQQFPDLHSELNLSSLELGDSALYFCASSGGPKTYSGANVLTFGAGSRLTVL.

The chain employs TRBV7-9 and TRBJ1-2; possibly TRBD1 for D (6 bases). Trimming removed 5 bases from V and 7 bases from J, with 14 bases in between. CDR1 and CDR2 from the germline V gene are SEHNR and FQNEAQ (reference sequence). The CDR3 totals 13 residues. CDR3 in amino acids: CASSNGRGGGYTF. CDR3 DNA: TGTGCCAGCAGCAACGGCAGGGGCGGTGGCTACACCTTC.

V gene TRBV6-5 combines with J gene TRBJ1-5; D remains ambiguous. The V gene's germline CDR1 is MNHEY and CDR2 SVGAGI. CDR3 length: 14 amino acids. V was pared by 0 bases and J by 6 bases, with 9 bases between. This CDR3 is CASSYSAGSQPQHF. The CDR3 bases are TGTGCCAGCAGTTACTCGGCGGGTTCTCAGCCCCAGCATTTT.

This clonotype was seen more than once but under ten times. The V gene is TRBV12-3 or TRBV12-4, the J gene TRBJ2-1; 14 bases fit TRBD2. The CDR3 consists of 16 residues. V lost 1 base to trimming and J lost 7 bases; unmatched junction nucleotides: 3. CDR3 sequence: CASSLEGLAGENEQFF. CDR3 bases: TGTGCCAGCAGTTTAGAGGGACTAGCGGGGGAGAATGAGCAGTTCTTC.

This clonotype has only a few counts. This chain connects TRBV25-1 to TRBJ2-2, with 9 bases matching TRBD1. V shed 4 bases, J shed 4 bases, and the junction held 4 bases outside the gene matches. The CDR3 is 15 residues long. The germline V gene encodes CDR1 MGHDK and CDR2 SYGVNS. CDR3 sequence (DNA): TGTGCCAGCAGTGGCCGACAGGGGGGCACCGGGGAGCTGTTTTTT. This translates into CASSGRQGGTGELFF.

This clonotype has only a few counts. J is TRBJ2-3 and V is TRBV19; 7 positions agree with TRBD1. This CDR3 region has 16 residues. Germline CDR1 and CDR2: LNHDA and SQIVND (reference sequence). V shed 5 bases, J shed 2 bases, and the junction held 10 bases outside the gene matches. In DNA, the CDR3 is TGTGCCAGTAGTCCCTTTGGTGGGACAGTCACAGATACGCAGTATTTT. Amino acid sequence: CASSPFGGTVTDTQYF. Drawing the rest from reference TRBV19 and TRBJ2-3, the complete variable domain is DGGITQSPKYLFRKEGQNVTLSCEQNLNHDAMYWYRQDPGQGLRLIYYSQIVNDFQKGDIAEGYSVSREKKESFPLTVTSAQKNPTAFYLCASSPFGGTVTDTQYFGPGTRLTVL.

This rearrangement joins TRBV6-5 to TRBJ2-2; TRBD2 agrees at 7 bases. Germline trimming cut 7 bases from V and 4 bases from J; bases unmatched to any gene: 9. CDR3 size: 15 residues. Looked up from germline, CDR1 is MNHEY and CDR2 is SVGAGI. CDR3 coding DNA: TGTGCCAGCAAATCTCGGCGGGAGCGCACCGGGGAGCTGTTTTTT. Protein sequence: CASKSRRERTGELFF.

J is TRBJ1-1 and V is TRBV28; D gene uncertain. The germline CDR1 and CDR2 sequences are MDHEN and SYDVKM. This CDR3 contains 14 residues. The V end was cut by 5 bases, the J end by 4 bases, with 14 bases between. This CDR3 is CASSLRAARTEAFF. For the CDR3, the DNA is TGTGCCAGCAGTCTCCGGGCCGCGCGCACTGAAGCTTTCTTT.

The chain carries TRBV27 and TRBJ1-1; D not certain. The CDR3 loop spans 13 amino acids. Trimming removed 0 bases from V and 8 bases from J, with 10 bases in between. Germline CDR1 MNHEY, CDR2 SMNVEV (reference sequence). CDR3 DNA: TGTGCCAGCAGTTTATCCTACAGAGAAGAAGCTTTCTTT. Its protein is CASSLSYREEAFF.

The V and J genes are TRBV12-3 or TRBV12-4 and TRBJ1-1; D remains unclear. This CDR3 comprises 10 residues. V was cut by 3 bases and J by 8 bases, with 4 bases left in between. CDR3 region: CASSLVEAFF. The DNA of the CDR3 is TGTGCCAGCAGTTTGGTAGAAGCTTTCTTT.

The V and J genes are TRBV6-5 and TRBJ2-7; 10 nucleotides align to TRBD2. CDR3 length equals 18 residues. Germline V gene sequence: CDR1 MNHEY, CDR2 SVGAGI. J gave up 0 bases and V 4 bases, and 12 bases lay outside the gene matches. CDR3 sequence reads: CASSWVTSGTTRSYEQYF. Here the CDR3 DNA reads TGTGCCAGCAGTTGGGTAACTAGCGGGACTACCCGCTCCTACGAGCAGTACTTC.

In its sample, this clonotype was seen a few times. In nucleotides, the CDR3 is TGTGCCAGCTCACCACCACAGGGTATGAACACTGAAGCTTTCTTT. Protein product: CASSPPQGMNTEAFF. The J gene is TRBJ1-1, the V gene TRBV18, with a possible D match to TRBD1 (6 bases). Germline-derived CDR1 and CDR2 are KGHSH and LQKENI. Trimming cost V 0 bases and J 0 bases, with 8 bases left between them. The CDR3 is 15 amino acids.

The rearrangement joins TRBV7-9 to TRBJ1-2; D might be TRBD1 (6 bases). Trimming took off 4 bases at V and 8 bases at J, with 20 bases between the two ends. Germline V gene sequence: CDR1 SEHNR, CDR2 FQNEAQ (reference sequence). The CDR3 sequence is 15 residues long. This CDR3 is CASSSTPGHVRGYTF. As DNA, the CDR3 is TGTGCCAGCAGCTCGACGCCGGGACATGTCCGCGGCTACACCTTC.